This TCR beta chain is from a study of identical twins. Study-wide results and limits: Within cord blood, abundant beta clonotypes carried fewer insertions, but memory repertoires showed no such trend.

The cDNA had a unique molecular identifier and a template-switch universal primer site. TCRdb redid the calling of the 5' RACE reads with MiXCR, one entry per CDR3 protein. Found here are hundreds of thousands of distinct CDR3 sequences, around 7% of them singletons; the top ten hold about 3.6%. Trimming removed 4 bases from V and 6 bases from J, with 16 bases in between. This CDR3 region has 15 residues. CDR1 is SGHVS and CDR2 is FQNEAQ in the germline V gene. This clonotype was seen a few times. Its antigen is as yet unknown. The same sample was also studied in work on yellow fever vaccine responses in identical twins.

The sample consisted of memory (CD45RO+) T cells sorted from blood. V usage is TRBV7-8 and J usage is TRBJ1-5, with D perhaps matching TRBD1 (6 bases). This TCR came from a woman aged 18 to 35 in good health. CDR3 nucleotides: TGTGCCAGCAGCTGGGCGCAGGGGACCGGTCAGCCCCAGCATTTT. Its translation: CASSWAQGTGQPQHF.